This T cell receptor beta chain was captured in a study of T cells expressing NK-cell markers. Study summary: Investigators obtained TCR beta repertoires from sorted CD3+CD56+NKG2C+, CD3+CD56+NKG2C- and CD3+CD56-NKG2C+ T cells.

Turning to this clonotype: Its matching antigen is unknown.

With UMIs, 5'RACE template switching was used to make TCR beta cDNA. TCRdb reanalyzed the 5' RACE reads and collapses them to one entry per CDR3 protein, without DNA. This table lists about 260,000 distinct CDR3 sequences. Study results and limitations: Among several donors, these clonotypes also ranked first in the CD3+CD56-NKG2C+ fraction.

This CDR3 spans 13 amino acids. Germline loops: CDR1 DFQATT, CDR2 SNEGSKA (reference sequence). The sample was blood T cells: a sorted CD56 or NKG2C T cell subset, CD4+ or CD8+ T cells, or bulk PBMC T cells (not recorded which). The chain couples TRBV20-1 to TRBJ1-2; the TCRdb D gene call, TRBD1, has no DNA to confirm it. The TCR comes from a man in his late teens or twenties in good health. CDR3 amino acids: CSARGAPHYGYTF.